The 27 T cell receptor beta chains below were found in one sample sequenced in a study of shared clonotypes between healthy human individuals. Naive CD8 cells comprised CD45RO-negative, CCR7-positively selected cells, excluding terminally differentiated effector memory CD45RA+ cells. Only in-frame clones appear in the TCRdb table, and some are missing; sequencing was by immunoSEQ multiplex PCR. In the table there are about 2.2 million clones, 93% of which are singletons. The sample comprised naive CD8+ T cells from PBMCs. Receptor source: a man aged 18 to 30 in good health. Some clones in this sample may be carry-over from other donors' samples.

The CDR3 loop is CASRAGVGETQYF. For the CDR3, the DNA is TGTGCCAGCAGAGCGGGAGTGGGGGAGACCCAGTACTTC. V and J are TRBV19 and TRBJ2-5, with 8 nucleotides matching TRBD2. CDR1 LNHDA and CDR2 SQIVND come from the germline V gene (reference sequence). The CDR3 extends over 13 amino acids. Trimming took 9 bases from V and 5 from J; bases not matched to a gene: 8.

The chain employs TRBV15 and TRBJ1-4, with D unresolved. Germline-derived CDR1 and CDR2 are LNHNV and YYDKDF (reference sequence). Trimming shortened V by 6 bases and J by 5 bases, and 7 bases separated the two germline ends. CDR3 length: 12 amino acids. CDR3 amino acids: CATSSTNEKLFF. CDR3 coding DNA: TGTGCCACCAGTAGCACCAATGAAAAACTGTTTTTT.

This sequence joins TRBV27 and TRBJ1-2, with a weak D call TRBD1 (5 bases). V lost 2 bases and J lost 8, with 12 bases in between. This CDR3 contains 13 residues. Germline values: CDR1 MNHEY, CDR2 SMNVEV (reference sequence). CDR3 region: CASSLTTETGYTF. The CDR3 DNA reads TGTGCCAGCAGTTTAACGACAGAAACGGGCTACACCTTC.

The chain recombines TRBV27 with TRBJ1-2; a weak D match, TRBD1 (6 bases). Looked up from germline, CDR1 is MNHEY and CDR2 is SMNVEV (reference sequence). Trimming left V 2 bases short and J 4 bases short, with 14 bases between. This CDR3 has 15 residues. The DNA for the CDR3 is TGTGCCAGCAGTTTAACCCCACAGGGTGGCTATGGCTACACCTTC. This gives the protein CASSLTPQGGYGYTF.

This sequence joins TRBV11-2 and TRBJ1-1; D perhaps matches TRBD1 (5 bases). The V gene's germline CDR1 is SGHAT and CDR2 FQNNGV. The germline V and J ends were trimmed by 1 base and 5 bases, with 14 bases remaining between them. The CDR3 loop spans 15 amino acids. CDR3 nucleotide sequence: TGTGCCAGCAGCTTAGTTCGGGGGGTGGGGACTGAAGCTTTCTTT. It specifies CASSLVRGVGTEAFF. The full variable domain, completed using reference TRBV11-2 and TRBJ1-1, is EAGVAQSPRYKIIEKRQSVAFWCNPISGHATLYWYQQILGQGPKLLIQFQNNGVVDDSQLPKDRFSAERLKGVDSTLKIQPAKLEDSAVYLCASSLVRGVGTEAFFGQGTRLTVV.

The rearrangement links TRBV27 to TRBJ2-3; possibly TRBD2 for D (5 bases). The CDR3 is made up of 19 amino acids. Trimming shortened V by 5 bases and J by 3 bases, and 27 bases separated the two germline ends. Germline loops: CDR1 MNHEY, CDR2 SMNVEV (reference sequence). CDR3 loop: CASSQTRESEEIRTDTQYF. CDR3 coding DNA: TGTGCCAGCAGTCAAACGAGGGAAAGCGAGGAGATCCGGACAGATACGCAGTATTTT.

This chain connects TRBV4-3 to TRBJ2-7, with 15 bases that match TRBD2. The length of the CDR3 is 15 residues. Trimming took 3 bases from V and 6 from J; bases not matched to a gene: 3. The germline gives CDR1 LGHNA, CDR2 YSLEER. Here the CDR3 reads CASSQGTSGRFEQYF. The CDR3 DNA reads TGCGCCAGCAGCCAGGGGACTAGCGGGAGGTTCGAGCAGTACTTC.

This chain uses TRBV7-9 with TRBJ1-1; maybe TRBD1 (6 bases). CDR1 is SEHNR and CDR2 is FQNEAQ in the germline V gene (reference sequence). The CDR3 is made up of 15 amino acids. Deletions cut 5 bases from V and 1 base from J, with 14 bases between. DNA of the CDR3: TGTGCCAGCAGCGCAGTTACGGACAGGAACACTGAAGCTTTCTTT. This gives the protein CASSAVTDRNTEAFF.

The chain links TRBV28 to TRBJ2-2; 8 bases match TRBD1. V lost 3 bases to trimming and J lost 1 base; unmatched junction nucleotides: 4. The germline V gene encodes CDR1 MDHEN and CDR2 SYDVKM. CDR3 length: 16 residues. The CDR3 sequence: CASSFRQGRNTGELFF. In DNA, the CDR3 is TGTGCCAGCAGTTTCCGACAGGGGCGGAACACCGGGGAGCTGTTTTTT.

The chain uses TRBV7-9 and TRBJ2-3, with unresolved D. Trimming pared 6 bases from V and 2 bases from J, leaving 12 bases between. CDR1 is SEHNR and CDR2 is FQNEAQ in the germline V gene (reference sequence). The CDR3 loop spans 14 amino acids. CDR3 coding DNA: TGTGCCAGCAGGTCCCCATTGTCCACAGATACGCAGTATTTT. Translation gives CASRSPLSTDTQYF.

V gene TRBV15 combines with J gene TRBJ1-1; D is unresolved. Per germline, CDR1 LNHNV and CDR2 YYDKDF (reference sequence). This CDR3 is built from 13 residues. V gave up 1 base and J gave up 5 bases, with 8 bases separating them. In DNA form, the CDR3 reads TGTGCCACCAGCAGAGCCCCTGGGACTGAAGCTTTCTTT. Translated: CATSRAPGTEAFF.

Turning to this clone: The same CDR3 is also encoded by other DNA sequences in this sample. The chain recombines TRBV27 with TRBJ2-5; a possible D gene is TRBD1 (6 bases). CDR3 length: 14 residues. Trimming took off 5 bases at V and 5 bases at J, with 15 bases between the two ends. CDR1 is MNHEY and CDR2 is SMNVEV in the germline V gene (reference sequence). The CDR3 loop is CASSLRQAQETQYF. CDR3 DNA: TGTGCCAGCAGTCTCCGACAGGCCCAGGAGACCCAGTACTTC.

This chain uses TRBV27 with TRBJ2-1, with unresolved D. This CDR3 region has 12 residues. The V and J ends lost 3 bases and 9 bases respectively, with 9 bases between them. Germline CDR1 is MNHEY and CDR2 is SMNVEV (reference sequence). CDR3 protein: CASSLQKGEQFF. CDR3 bases: TGTGCCAGCAGTTTGCAGAAGGGTGAGCAGTTCTTC.

The chain carries TRBV2 and TRBJ1-4; D call uncertain. This CDR3 is built from 13 residues. The V end was cut by 7 bases, the J end by 8 bases, with 14 bases between. Germline V gene lookup returns CDR1 SNHLY and CDR2 FYNNEI. This CDR3 is CASKAGPREKLFF. For the CDR3, the DNA is TGTGCCAGCAAGGCTGGACCGAGGGAAAAACTGTTTTTT.

The V call is TRBV19, the J call TRBJ2-7; 7 nucleotides agree with TRBD2. The length of the CDR3 is 13 residues. V shed 2 bases, J shed 6 bases, and the junction held 4 bases outside the gene matches. The germline V gene encodes CDR1 LNHDA and CDR2 SQIVND (reference sequence). The CDR3 nucleotides are TGTGCCAGTAGTATATTGCGGGAGTGCGAGCAGTACTTC. This translates into CASSILRECEQYF.

The V call is TRBV29-1, the J call TRBJ2-7; 7 bases are shared with TRBD1. After removal of 5 bases from V and 2 bases from J, the junction contained 9 bases not matched to a gene. Germline loops: CDR1 SQVTM, CDR2 ANQGSEA. The CDR3 is 14 amino acids. The CDR3 nucleotides read TGCAGCGTTTATTTACGACAGGGCACCTACGAGCAGTACTTC. This sequence encodes CSVYLRQGTYEQYF.

The chain joins TRBV10-3 to TRBJ1-1, with D possibly TRBD1 on 6 matching bases. V was pared by 4 bases and J by 5 bases, with 8 bases between. Germline loops: CDR1 ENHRY, CDR2 SYGVKD. This CDR3 spans 12 amino acids. CDR3 sequence: CAISGDTTEAFF. The DNA for the CDR3 is TGTGCCATCAGTGGGGACACTACTGAAGCTTTCTTT.

The CDR3 sequence is CASSLGERGLGVEQFF. The CDR3 bases are TGTGCCAGCAGCTTAGGAGAGAGGGGGCTGGGAGTTGAGCAGTTCTTC. The chain links TRBV7-9 to TRBJ2-1; TRBD1 aligns across 7 bases. The germline V gene encodes CDR1 SEHNR and CDR2 FQNEAQ (reference sequence). Trimming took 1 base from V and 9 from J; bases not matched to a gene: 12. The CDR3 totals 16 residues.

This clone has just one count. This chain links TRBV10-3 with TRBJ2-7, with no clear D. Germline values: CDR1 ENHRY, CDR2 SYGVKD. V was clipped by 3 bases and J by 2 bases, with 2 bases between them. This CDR3 has 11 amino acids. Written as DNA, the CDR3 is TGTGCCATCAGTGAAGCCTACGAGCAGTACTTC. Residues: CAISEAYEQYF.

The CDR3 region is CASSSFGQGSYEQYF. CDR3 in DNA: TGTGCCAGCAGCTCCTTCGGACAGGGGTCCTACGAGCAGTACTTC. The chain has TRBV7-6 and TRBJ2-7; 9 positions match TRBD1. This CDR3 is built from 15 residues. The germline gives CDR1 SGHVS, CDR2 FNYEAQ. Trimming cost V 4 bases and J 1 base; bases outside gene matches: 5.

This chain connects TRBV6-1 to TRBJ2-5, with D uncertain. The J call may be in error: the DNA end matches TRBJ2-7 better. In germline, CDR1 is MNHNS, CDR2 SASEGT. The CDR3 runs to 12 residues. The CDR3 sequence: CASSPRYYEQYF. The CDR3 coding sequence is TGTGCCAGCAGCCCCCGATATTACGAGCAGTACTTC.

The chain recombines TRBV5-6 with TRBJ1-3; D unclear. V was shortened by 2 bases and J by 1 base, with 7 bases between the two germline ends. The CDR3 loop spans 14 amino acids. Germline lookup yields CDR1 SGHDT and CDR2 YYEEEE. CDR3 DNA sequence: TGTGCCAGCAGCTTCGGCAGTTCTGGAAACACCATATATTTT. This sequence encodes CASSFGSSGNTIYF.

The chain uses TRBV9 and TRBJ2-3; D unclear. Trimming pared 3 bases from V and 1 base from J, leaving 6 bases between. Germline V gene lookup returns CDR1 SGDLS and CDR2 YYNGEE. This CDR3 contains 13 residues. The CDR3 coding sequence is TGTGCCAGCAGCGCCGAGCGCACAGATACGCAGTATTTT. This gives the protein CASSAERTDTQYF.

This rearrangement joins TRBV7-2 to TRBJ1-1; 9 bases match TRBD1. The ends lost 0 bases at V and 1 base at J; junction bases unmatched: 3. The CDR3 is made up of 16 amino acids. Germline V gives CDR1 SGHTA, CDR2 FQGNSA. The DNA of the CDR3 is TGTGCCAGCAGCTTAGCACCGGGACAGGGGAACACTGAAGCTTTCTTT. Translation gives CASSLAPGQGNTEAFF.

J is TRBJ2-7 and V is TRBV19; 8 bases agree with TRBD2. CDR1 is LNHDA and CDR2 is SQIVND in the germline V gene (reference sequence). V lost 2 bases and J lost 5; bases outside the gene matches: 5. This CDR3 is 14 amino acids long. In DNA form, the CDR3 reads TGTGCCAGTAGTATACGGGGCGGGAGGCACGAGCAGTACTTC. This gives the protein CASSIRGGRHEQYF.

The chain employs TRBV19 and TRBJ1-5; D not resolved. Trimming left V 2 bases short and J 0 bases short, with 11 bases between. CDR1 is LNHDA, CDR2 SQIVND, per germline (reference sequence). The length of the CDR3 is 16 residues. The CDR3 region has the DNA TGTGCCAGTAGTATATGGGGAGAGAGTAGCAATCAGCCCCAGCATTTT. Protein product: CASSIWGESSNQPQHF.

This clone was picked up one time. The genes are TRBV21-1 and TRBJ2-3; the D call of TRBD2 is as the table states it, not checked on the DNA. TRBV21-1 is assigned pseudogene status. The CDR3 sequence is 16 residues long. This CDR3 is CASSKVLREYTDTQYF. In DNA, the CDR3 is TGTGCCAGCAGCAAAGTGTTGAGAGAATACACAGATACGCAGTATTTT.